A single sample is the source of the 4 T cell receptor beta chains below, sequenced in a study of OX40 agonist ivuxolimab in advanced cancers. TCRdb's table, derived via immunoSEQ multiplex PCR, lists solely in-frame clones and lacks some. This sample has 70,000 to 95,000 clones; roughly nine tenths occur once, and the top ten carry approximately 13%. The sequenced sample was CD4+ or CD8+ T cells sorted from blood, obtained in a trial of the OX40 agonist ivuxolimab. The receptors were gathered from an adult with an advanced solid tumor such as melanoma, head and neck, liver or kidney cancer.

This clone was seen only once. The V call is TRBV2, the J call TRBJ1-1; the match to TRBD1 covers 7 bases. Germline V gene lookup returns CDR1 SNHLY and CDR2 FYNNEI. This CDR3 has 14 residues. J lost 6 bases, V lost 4 bases, and 8 bases had no gene match. The CDR3: CASSGGWGQSEAFF. CDR3 bases: TGTGCCAGCAGTGGGGGGTGGGGACAGTCTGAAGCTTTCTTT.

This sequence joins TRBV27 and TRBJ2-7; TRBD1 matches 8 bases. The V gene's germline CDR1 is MNHEY and CDR2 SMNVEV (reference sequence). J was trimmed by 4 bases and V by 4 bases; bases with no gene match: 9. The CDR3 contains 15 residues. CDR3 nucleotides: TGTGCCAGCAGTTCTGCAGGACAGGGTGTGTACGAGCAGTACTTC. This encodes CASSSAGQGVYEQYF.

The chain employs TRBV19 and TRBJ2-1; D is possibly TRBD1 (5 bases). V was trimmed by 10 bases and J by 3 bases, leaving 19 bases between them. The CDR3 spans 15 residues. Germline loops: CDR1 LNHDA, CDR2 SQIVND (reference sequence). The CDR3 loop is CATTTTATYYNEQFF. DNA for the CDR3: TGTGCCACTACTACGACAGCCACATACTACAATGAGCAGTTCTTC.

The sample holds one count of this clone. V is TRBV10-1 and J is TRBJ2-7, with TRBD1 matching over 7 bases. V lost 2 bases, J lost 2 bases, and 3 bases stayed unmatched. The length of the CDR3 is 14 residues. Per germline, CDR1 WNHNN and CDR2 SYGVQD (reference sequence). The CDR3: CASSEEGAPYEQYF. CDR3 bases: TGCGCCAGCAGTGAGGAGGGGGCCCCCTACGAGCAGTACTTC.